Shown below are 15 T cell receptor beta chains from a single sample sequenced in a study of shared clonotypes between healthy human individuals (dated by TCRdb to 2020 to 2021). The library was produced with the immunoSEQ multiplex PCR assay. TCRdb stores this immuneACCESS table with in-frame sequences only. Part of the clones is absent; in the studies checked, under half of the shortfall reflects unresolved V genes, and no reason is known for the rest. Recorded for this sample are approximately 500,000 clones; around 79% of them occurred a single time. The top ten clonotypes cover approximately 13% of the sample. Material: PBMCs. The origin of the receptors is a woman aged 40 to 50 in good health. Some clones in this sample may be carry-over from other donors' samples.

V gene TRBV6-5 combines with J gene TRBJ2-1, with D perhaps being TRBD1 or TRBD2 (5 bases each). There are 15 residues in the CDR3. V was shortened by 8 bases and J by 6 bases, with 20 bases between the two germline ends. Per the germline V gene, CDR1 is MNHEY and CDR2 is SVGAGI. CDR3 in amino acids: CASWVGWDRSNEQFF. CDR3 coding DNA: TGTGCCAGCTGGGTTGGGTGGGACCGCAGCAATGAGCAGTTCTTC.

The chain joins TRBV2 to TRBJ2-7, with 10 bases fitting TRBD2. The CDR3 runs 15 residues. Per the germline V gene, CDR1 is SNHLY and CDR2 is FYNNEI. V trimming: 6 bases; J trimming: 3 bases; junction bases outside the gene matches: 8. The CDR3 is CASRVASGGRYEQYF. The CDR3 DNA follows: TGTGCCAGCAGAGTCGCTAGCGGGGGCCGCTACGAGCAGTACTTC.

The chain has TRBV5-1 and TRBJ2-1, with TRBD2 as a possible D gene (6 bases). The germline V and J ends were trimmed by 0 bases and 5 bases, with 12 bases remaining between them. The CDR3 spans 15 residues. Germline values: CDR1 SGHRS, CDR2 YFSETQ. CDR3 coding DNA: TGCGCCAGCAGCTTGGTGGCTAGCGAAAACAATGAGCAGTTCTTC. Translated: CASSLVASENNEQFF.

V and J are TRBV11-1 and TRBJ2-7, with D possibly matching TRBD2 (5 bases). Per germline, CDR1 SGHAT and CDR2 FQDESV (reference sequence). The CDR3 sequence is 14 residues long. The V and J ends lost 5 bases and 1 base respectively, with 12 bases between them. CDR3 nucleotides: TGTGCCAGCAGCCGAGACCCGGGATCCTACGAGCAGTACTTC. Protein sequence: CASSRDPGSYEQYF.

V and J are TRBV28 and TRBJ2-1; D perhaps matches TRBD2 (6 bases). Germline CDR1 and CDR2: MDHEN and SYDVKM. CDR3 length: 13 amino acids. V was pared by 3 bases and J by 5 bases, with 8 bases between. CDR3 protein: CASSFGGDNEQFF. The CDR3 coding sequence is TGTGCCAGCAGTTTCGGCGGGGACAATGAGCAGTTCTTC.

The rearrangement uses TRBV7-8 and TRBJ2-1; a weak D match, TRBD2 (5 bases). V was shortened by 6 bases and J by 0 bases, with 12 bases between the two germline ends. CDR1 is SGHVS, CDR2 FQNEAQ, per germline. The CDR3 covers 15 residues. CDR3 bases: TGTGCCAGCAGTAATTTGGGGAGCTCCTACAATGAGCAGTTCTTC. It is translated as CASSNLGSSYNEQFF. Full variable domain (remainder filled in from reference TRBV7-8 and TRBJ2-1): GAGVSQSPRYKVAKRGQDVALRCDPISGHVSLFWYQQALGQGPEFLTYFQNEAQLDKSGLPSDRFFAERPEGSVSTLKIQRTQQEDSAVYLCASSNLGSSYNEQFFGPGTRLTVL.

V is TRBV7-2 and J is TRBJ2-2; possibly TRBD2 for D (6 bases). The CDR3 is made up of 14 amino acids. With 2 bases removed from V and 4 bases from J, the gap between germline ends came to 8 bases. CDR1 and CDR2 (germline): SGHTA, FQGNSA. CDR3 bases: TGTGCCAGCAGCTTAAGGAGGGGCACCGGGGAGCTGTTTTTT. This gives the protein CASSLRRGTGELFF. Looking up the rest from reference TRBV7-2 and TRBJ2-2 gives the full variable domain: GAGVSQSPSNKVTEKGKDVELRCDPISGHTALYWYRQSLGQGLEFLIYFQGNSAPDKSGLPSDRFSAERTGGSVSTLTIQRTQQEDSAVYLCASSLRRGTGELFFGEGSRLTVL.

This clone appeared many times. The CDR3 region is CATSVRGAEDTQYF. The CDR3 region has the DNA TGTGCCACCAGCGTGAGGGGAGCAGAAGATACGCAGTATTTT. The rearrangement joins TRBV15 to TRBJ2-3, with D possibly being TRBD1 or TRBD2 (5 bases each). Trimming stripped 5 bases from V and 5 bases from J, with 14 bases between. CDR3 length: 14 residues. Germline CDR1 reads LNHNV; CDR2 reads YYDKDF (reference sequence).

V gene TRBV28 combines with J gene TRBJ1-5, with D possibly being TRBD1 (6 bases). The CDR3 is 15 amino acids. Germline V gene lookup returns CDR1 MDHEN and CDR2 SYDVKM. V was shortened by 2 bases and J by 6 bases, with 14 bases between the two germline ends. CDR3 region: CASSLIRGGRQPQHF. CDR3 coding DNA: TGTGCCAGCAGTTTAATCAGGGGCGGTCGTCAGCCCCAGCATTTT.

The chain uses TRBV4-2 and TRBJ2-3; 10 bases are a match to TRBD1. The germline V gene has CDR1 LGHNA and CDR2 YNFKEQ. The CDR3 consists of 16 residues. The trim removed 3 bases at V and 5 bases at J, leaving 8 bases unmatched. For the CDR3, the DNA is TGTGCCAGCAGCCAGCAAGGACAGGGGGATATAGATACGCAGTATTTT. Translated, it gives CASSQQGQGDIDTQYF.

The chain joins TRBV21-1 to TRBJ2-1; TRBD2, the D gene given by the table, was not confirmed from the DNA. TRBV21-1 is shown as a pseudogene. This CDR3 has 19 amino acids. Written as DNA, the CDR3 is TGTGCCAGCAGCAAAGCTTTGCGGGACCCACCCTCGGCTGGCAATGAGCAGTTCTTC. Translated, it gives CASSKALRDPPSAGNEQFF.

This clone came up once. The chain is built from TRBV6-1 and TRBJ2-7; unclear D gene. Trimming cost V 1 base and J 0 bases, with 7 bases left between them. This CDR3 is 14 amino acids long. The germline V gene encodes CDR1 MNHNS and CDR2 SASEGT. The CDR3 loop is CASSEVGYSYEQYF. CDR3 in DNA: TGTGCCAGCAGTGAAGTAGGGTACTCCTACGAGCAGTACTTC.

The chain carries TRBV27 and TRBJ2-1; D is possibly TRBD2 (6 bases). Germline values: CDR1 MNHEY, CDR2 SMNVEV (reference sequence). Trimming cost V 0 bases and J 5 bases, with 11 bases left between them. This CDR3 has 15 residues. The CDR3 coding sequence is TGTGCCAGCAGTTTATCGGGACTCCCCCACAATGAGCAGTTCTTC. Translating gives CASSLSGLPHNEQFF.

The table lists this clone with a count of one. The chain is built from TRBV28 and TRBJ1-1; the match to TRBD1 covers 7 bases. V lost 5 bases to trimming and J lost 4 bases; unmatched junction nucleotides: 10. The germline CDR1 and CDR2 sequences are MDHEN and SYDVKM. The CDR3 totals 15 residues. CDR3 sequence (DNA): TGTGCCAGCAGTGGGACCCCCAGGGGGGTCACTGAAGCTTTCTTT. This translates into CASSGTPRGVTEAFF.

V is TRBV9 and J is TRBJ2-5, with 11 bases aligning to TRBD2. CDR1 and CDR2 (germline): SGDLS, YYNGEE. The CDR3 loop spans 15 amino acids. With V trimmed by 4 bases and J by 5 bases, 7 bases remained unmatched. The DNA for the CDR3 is TGTGCCAGCAGCCAAGCACTAGCGGGAGTGGAGACCCAGTACTTC. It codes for CASSQALAGVETQYF.